This TCR beta chain was sequenced during a study of metastatic and nonmetastatic thyroid tumors. Prior to thyroid surgery, none of the patients had received any treatment. By share, this clone counts as large. CDR1 and CDR2 (germline): SGHRS, YFSETQ. J gave up 0 bases and V 0 bases, and 3 bases lay outside the gene matches. The CDR3 has 15 amino acids. TCRdb re-called the PCR reads via MiXCR. The table lists some 17,000 clones, approximately 35% of them singletons. This chain links TRBV5-1 with TRBJ2-7, with 7 nucleotides matching TRBD1. Source material: tumor tissue. The sequence was collected from a female donor with papillary thyroid cancer or a benign thyroid nodule (not recorded which). Some clones in this sample may be carry-over from other donors' samples. This CDR3 is CASSLGQGFSYEQYF. Here the CDR3 DNA reads TGCGCCAGCAGCTTGGGACAGGGTTTCTCCTACGAGCAGTACTTC.